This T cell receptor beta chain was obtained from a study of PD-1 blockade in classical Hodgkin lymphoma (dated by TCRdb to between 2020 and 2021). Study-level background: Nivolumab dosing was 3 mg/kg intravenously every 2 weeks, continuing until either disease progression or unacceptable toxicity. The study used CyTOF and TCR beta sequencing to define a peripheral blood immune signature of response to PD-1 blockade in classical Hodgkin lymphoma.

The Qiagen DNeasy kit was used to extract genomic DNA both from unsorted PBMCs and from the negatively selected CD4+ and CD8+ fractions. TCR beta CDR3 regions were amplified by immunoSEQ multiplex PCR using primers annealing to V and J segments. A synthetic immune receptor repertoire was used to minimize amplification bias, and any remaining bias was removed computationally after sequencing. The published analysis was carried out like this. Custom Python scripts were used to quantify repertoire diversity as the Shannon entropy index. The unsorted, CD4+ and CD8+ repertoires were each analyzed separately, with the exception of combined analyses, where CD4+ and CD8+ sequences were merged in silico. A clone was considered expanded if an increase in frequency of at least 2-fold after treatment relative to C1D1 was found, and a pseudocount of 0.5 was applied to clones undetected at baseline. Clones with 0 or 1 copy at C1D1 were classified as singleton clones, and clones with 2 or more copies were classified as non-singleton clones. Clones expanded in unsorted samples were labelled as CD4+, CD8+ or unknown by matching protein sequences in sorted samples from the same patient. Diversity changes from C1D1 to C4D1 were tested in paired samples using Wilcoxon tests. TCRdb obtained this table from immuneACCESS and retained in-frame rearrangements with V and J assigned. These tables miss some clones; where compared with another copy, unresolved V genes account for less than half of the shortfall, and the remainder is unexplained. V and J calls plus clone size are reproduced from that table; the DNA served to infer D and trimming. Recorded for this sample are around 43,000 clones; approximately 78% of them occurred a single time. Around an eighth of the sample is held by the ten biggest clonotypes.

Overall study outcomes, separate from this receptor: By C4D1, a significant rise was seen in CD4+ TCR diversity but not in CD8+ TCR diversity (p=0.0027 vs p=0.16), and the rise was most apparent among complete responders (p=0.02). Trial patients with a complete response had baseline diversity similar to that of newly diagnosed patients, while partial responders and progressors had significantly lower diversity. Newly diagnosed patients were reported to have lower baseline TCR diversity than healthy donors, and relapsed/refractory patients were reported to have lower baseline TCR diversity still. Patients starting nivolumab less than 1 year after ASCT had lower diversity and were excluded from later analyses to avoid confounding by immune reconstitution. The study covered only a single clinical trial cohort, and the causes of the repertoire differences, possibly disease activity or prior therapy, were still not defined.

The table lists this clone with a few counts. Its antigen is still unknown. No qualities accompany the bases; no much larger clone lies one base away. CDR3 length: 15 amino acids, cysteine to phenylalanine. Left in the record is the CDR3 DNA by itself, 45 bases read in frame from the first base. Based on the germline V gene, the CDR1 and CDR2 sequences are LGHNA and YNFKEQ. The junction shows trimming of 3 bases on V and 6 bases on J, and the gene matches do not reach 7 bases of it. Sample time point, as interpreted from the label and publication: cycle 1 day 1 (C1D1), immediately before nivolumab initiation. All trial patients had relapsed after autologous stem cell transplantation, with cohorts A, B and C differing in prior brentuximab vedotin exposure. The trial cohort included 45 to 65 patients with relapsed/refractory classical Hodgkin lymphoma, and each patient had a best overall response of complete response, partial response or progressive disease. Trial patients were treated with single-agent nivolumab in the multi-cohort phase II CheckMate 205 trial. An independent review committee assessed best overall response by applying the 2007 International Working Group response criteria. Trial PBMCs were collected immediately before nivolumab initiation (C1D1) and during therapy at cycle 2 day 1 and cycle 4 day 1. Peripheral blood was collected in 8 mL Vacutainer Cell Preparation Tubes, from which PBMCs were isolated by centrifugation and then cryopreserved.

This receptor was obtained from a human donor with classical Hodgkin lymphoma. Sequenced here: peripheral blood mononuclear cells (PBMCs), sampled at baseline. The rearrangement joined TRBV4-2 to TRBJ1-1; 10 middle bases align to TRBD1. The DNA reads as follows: TGTGCCAGCAGCCACCTGACAGGGGGCTCCTCTGAAGCTTTCTTT. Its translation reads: CASSHLTGGSSEAFF.